These 13 T cell receptor beta chains share one sample of origin, sequenced in a study of blood T cell repertoires in COVID-19. Produced via immunoSEQ multiplex PCR; TCRdb's table is partial and in-frame only. This table holds over 100,000 clones, roughly 92% found once. Input material: peripheral blood. These receptors were obtained from a woman aged 45-65 years with COVID-19, enrolled during active disease.

J is TRBJ2-1 and V is TRBV29-1; the match to TRBD1 covers 10 bases. V was pared by 5 bases and J by 4 bases, with 8 bases of the junction left unmatched. CDR1 is SQVTM, CDR2 ANQGSEA, per germline. CDR3 size: 15 residues. DNA for the CDR3: TGCAGCGTTCTTTCGGGACAGGGGTCTTACAATGAGCAGTTCTTC. Protein: CSVLSGQGSYNEQFF.

The DNA for the CDR3 is TGTGCCAGTAGTATAAGAGGGACAGGGTATAGCGGGGAGCTGTTTTTT. Protein sequence: CASSIRGTGYSGELFF. V and J are TRBV19 and TRBJ2-2; TRBD1 aligns across 9 bases. Germline trimming cut 2 bases from V and 7 bases from J; bases unmatched to any gene: 8. This CDR3 has 16 amino acids. Germline V gives CDR1 LNHDA, CDR2 SQIVND (reference sequence).

This clone was recorded once. The V gene is TRBV28, the J gene TRBJ1-1; 8 nucleotides line up with TRBD1. The CDR3 is 13 residues long. Germline V gene data show CDR1 as MDHEN and CDR2 as SYDVKM. The V and J ends lost 6 bases and 11 bases, in that order; junction bases with no gene match: 11. The CDR3 protein is CASSFDRGSGAFF. CDR3 in DNA: TGTGCCAGCAGCTTCGACAGGGGCTCTGGGGCTTTCTTT.

The gene calls are TRBV7-8 and TRBJ2-3; 10 bases agree with TRBD2. This CDR3 has 17 amino acids. V lost 3 bases and J lost 2; bases outside the gene matches: 8. CDR1 and CDR2 (germline): SGHVS, FQNEAQ. DNA of the CDR3: TGTGCCAGCAGCTTTACCGTTAGCGGGGGGTACACAGATACGCAGTATTTT. This encodes CASSFTVSGGYTDTQYF. The variable domain in full, completed from reference TRBV7-8 and TRBJ2-3, reads GAGVSQSPRYKVAKRGQDVALRCDPISGHVSLFWYQQALGQGPEFLTYFQNEAQLDKSGLPSDRFFAERPEGSVSTLKIQRTQQEDSAVYLCASSFTVSGGYTDTQYFGPGTRLTVL.

The rearrangement uses TRBV19 and TRBJ1-3, with D unclear. The CDR3 extends over 15 amino acids. CDR1 is LNHDA, CDR2 SQIVND, per germline (reference sequence). Trimming took off 3 bases at V and 4 bases at J, with 13 bases between the two ends. The CDR3 nucleotides are TGTGCCAGTAGTATGGGGAGGATGGAAGGAAACACCATATATTTT. It yields the protein CASSMGRMEGNTIYF.

The rearrangement uses TRBV12-1 and TRBJ2-1; TRBD2, the D gene given by the table, was not confirmed from the DNA. TRBV12-1 is a pseudogene locus. The CDR3 has 14 residues. The chain's CDR3 is CASSGSGGDNEQFF. The CDR3 region has the DNA TGTGCCAGCAGCGGGAGCGGGGGGGACAATGAGCAGTTCTTC.

The rearrangement joins TRBV19 to TRBJ2-7; D call uncertain. Germline V CDR1 and CDR2: LNHDA, SQIVND (reference sequence). The germline V and J ends were trimmed by 5 bases and 4 bases, with 6 bases remaining between them. The CDR3 loop spans 11 amino acids. The CDR3 DNA reads TGTGCCAGTAGTGGTCAGTACGAGCAGTACTTC. Translation gives CASSGQYEQYF.

This chain's CDR3 is CASSLIPSEQYF. For the CDR3, the DNA is TGTGCCAGCAGCTTAATCCCCTCCGAGCAGTACTTC. The V and J genes are TRBV11-2 and TRBJ2-7; D is uncertain. The CDR3 extends over 12 amino acids. CDR1 is SGHAT, CDR2 FQNNGV, per germline. The ends were cut back, 2 bases at V and 6 bases at J, with 8 bases in the middle.

The chain uses TRBV19 and TRBJ2-1; 9 bases match TRBD2. V was clipped by 5 bases and J by 2 bases; unmatched bases: 13. The CDR3 loop spans 18 amino acids. The germline CDR1 and CDR2 sequences are LNHDA and SQIVND (reference sequence). The CDR3 nucleotides are TGTGCCAGTAGTTCCGGGGTAGCGGGGGCCGGGACCTACAATGAGCAGTTCTTC. It specifies CASSSGVAGAGTYNEQFF.

V and J are TRBV18 and TRBJ1-5; D might be TRBD1 (6 bases). Germline V gene data show CDR1 as KGHSH and CDR2 as LQKENI. The ends were cut back, 3 bases at V and 8 bases at J, with 14 bases in the middle. The CDR3 extends over 14 amino acids. The CDR3: CASSPSGGVEPQHF. The CDR3, as DNA: TGTGCCAGCTCACCGTCGGGGGGCGTCGAGCCCCAGCATTTT.

The chain employs TRBV5-6 and TRBJ1-6, with a possible D match to TRBD1 (6 bases). The CDR3 consists of 16 residues. Trimming pared 4 bases from V and 5 bases from J, leaving 16 bases between. Germline loops: CDR1 SGHDT, CDR2 YYEEEE. CDR3 in amino acids: CASSQPGPGDNSPLHF. For the CDR3, the DNA is TGTGCCAGCAGCCAGCCGGGACCAGGGGATAATTCACCCCTCCACTTT.

This clone was seen once. The V call is TRBV28, the J call TRBJ2-1; D may be TRBD1 (5 bases). CDR1 and CDR2 (germline): MDHEN, SYDVKM. The germline V and J ends were trimmed by 7 bases and 7 bases, with 5 bases remaining between them. The CDR3 totals 10 residues. For the CDR3, the DNA is TGTGCCAGCAAGGGGAATGAGCAGTTCTTC. Translating it yields CASKGNEQFF.

This clone occurred once. V usage is TRBV3-1 (or the pseudogene TRBV3-2) and J usage is TRBJ1-2, with D tentatively TRBD1 (5 bases). Germline CDR1 LGHDT, CDR2 YNNKEL (reference sequence). The CDR3 covers 14 residues. With 1 base removed from V and 2 bases from J, the gap between germline ends came to 8 bases. CDR3 region: CASSQVNRNYGYTF. The DNA of the CDR3 is TGTGCCAGCAGCCAAGTTAACAGGAACTATGGCTACACCTTC.